A single sample is the source of the 25 T cell receptor beta chains below, sequenced in a study of blood T cells in healthy people across ages. Next came a second PCR, run for about 7 to 12 cycles, which used a sample-barcoded 5' primer along with a J-beta primer mix. A single record per CDR3 protein comes from TCRdb applying MiXCR to the 5' RACE reads. The sample records approximately 2,000,000 distinct CDR3 sequences, about 39% being singletons. Sequenced material: blood. The source of these receptors is a human donor in good health.

The table lists this clonotype with a few counts. This chain connects TRBV15 to TRBJ1-1, with D unclear. The CDR3 has 14 amino acids. With 1 base removed from V and 1 base from J, the gap between germline ends came to 7 bases. From germline, CDR1 is LNHNV and CDR2 YYDKDF (reference sequence). The CDR3 nucleotides are TGTGCCACCAGCAGAGTAGGTGCGAACACTGAAGCTTTCTTT. It is translated as CATSRVGANTEAFF.

The gene calls are TRBV28 and TRBJ1-2; D is ambiguous. The CDR3 length is 15 residues. CDR1 and CDR2 (germline): MDHEN, SYDVKM. Trimming shortened V by 3 bases and J by 4 bases, and 15 bases separated the two germline ends. The CDR3 reads CASSFALGGTYGYTF. CDR3 DNA: TGTGCCAGCAGTTTCGCCTTGGGAGGTACCTATGGCTACACCTTC.

This clonotype was seen only a few times. The chain links TRBV6-2 or TRBV6-3 to TRBJ2-1; 13 bases are shared with TRBD2. The CDR3 contains 15 residues. Germline V CDR1 and CDR2: MNHEY, SVGEGT. V was pared by 7 bases and J by 10 bases, with 10 bases of the junction left unmatched. As DNA, the CDR3 is TGTGCCAGCAACAAAACTAGCGGGGGGGCAGGGGAGCAGTTCTTC. Its translation is CASNKTSGGAGEQFF.

This clonotype was counted a few times. This chain joins TRBV6-1 and TRBJ2-3; 10 bases are a match to TRBD2. The CDR3 runs 15 residues. Germline values: CDR1 MNHNS, CDR2 SASEGT. The ends lost 6 bases at V and 4 bases at J; junction bases unmatched: 7. The chain's CDR3 is CASSTLTSGADTQYF. DNA for the CDR3: TGTGCCAGCAGCACCCTAACTAGCGGGGCAGATACGCAGTATTTT.

This clonotype has a handful of counts. The chain has TRBV6-6 and TRBJ1-4, with 8 bases lining up with TRBD1. The CDR3 totals 13 residues. Per germline, CDR1 MNHNY and CDR2 SVGAGI (reference sequence). Germline trimming cut 2 bases from V and 8 bases from J; bases unmatched to any gene: 1. The CDR3 loop is CASSYRQGEKLFF. In DNA, the CDR3 is TGTGCCAGCAGTTACAGACAGGGGGAAAAACTGTTTTTT.

V and J are TRBV20-1 and TRBJ1-1; D is possibly TRBD1 (5 bases). V lost 4 bases and J lost 1, with 10 bases in between. This CDR3 has 13 amino acids. Germline assignment: CDR1 DFQATT and CDR2 SNEGSKA (reference sequence). Here the CDR3 DNA reads TGCAGTGCTAAGCCGGGGCCGAACACTGAAGCTTTCTTT. Translation gives CSAKPGPNTEAFF.

This clonotype was seen more than once but under ten times. The chain joins TRBV20-1 to TRBJ1-2, with TRBD1 matching 9 bases. The CDR3 contains 12 residues. V lost 6 bases, J lost 7 bases, and 6 bases stayed unmatched. Germline CDR1 and CDR2: DFQATT and SNEGSKA (reference sequence). The CDR3 DNA sequence: TGCAGTGCGACCGGGACAGGGTTTGGCTACACCTTC. It specifies CSATGTGFGYTF.

The CDR3 is CASSAQETNTEAFF. DNA of the CDR3: TGTGCCAGCTCAGCACAGGAAACGAACACTGAAGCTTTCTTT. The gene calls are TRBV18 and TRBJ1-1; D may be TRBD1 (5 bases). Germline V gene data show CDR1 as KGHSH and CDR2 as LQKENI. This CDR3 contains 14 residues. V was shortened by 5 bases and J by 1 base, with 11 bases between the two germline ends.

This rearrangement joins TRBV7-2 to TRBJ1-2; D gene unclear. The germline CDR1 and CDR2 sequences are SGHTA and FQGNSA. Trimming cost V 3 bases and J 8 bases, with 13 bases left between them. The CDR3 runs to 13 residues. The CDR3 protein is CASSFREGLGYTF. DNA of the CDR3: TGTGCCAGCAGCTTCCGAGAAGGATTGGGCTACACCTTC.

This clonotype was picked up many times. J is TRBJ2-5 and V is TRBV12-3 or TRBV12-4; 13 nucleotides agree with TRBD2. J was trimmed by 1 base and V by 5 bases; bases with no gene match: 4. This CDR3 has 16 amino acids. The CDR3 coding sequence is TGTGCCAGCAGTCCCAGACTAGCGGGGGGCCAAGAGACCCAGTACTTC. Its translation: CASSPRLAGGQETQYF.

The rearrangement joins TRBV9 to TRBJ2-5; 12 nucleotides align to TRBD2. The germline V gene encodes CDR1 SGDLS and CDR2 YYNGEE. The V gene end was trimmed by 4 bases and the J gene end by 11 bases; junction bases not matched to a gene: 15. The CDR3 is 16 amino acids. CDR3 residues: CASSSRLAGVGNEQYF. The CDR3 DNA follows: TGTGCCAGCAGCTCCCGACTAGCGGGGGTGGGCAATGAGCAGTACTTC.

The chain uses TRBV2 and TRBJ1-2; D may be TRBD1 (5 bases). The germline V gene has CDR1 SNHLY and CDR2 FYNNEI. CDR3 size: 15 residues. Trimming removed 1 base from V and 4 bases from J, with 13 bases in between. The CDR3 nucleotides read TGTGCCAGCAGTGAAGAAAGAGGGGTACCCTATGGCTACACCTTC. It yields the protein CASSEERGVPYGYTF.

The sample holds a few counts of this clonotype. The V gene is TRBV6-1, the J gene TRBJ2-7, with D possibly matching TRBD2 (6 bases). Trimming stripped 8 bases from V and 0 bases from J, with 14 bases between. The CDR3 runs 14 residues. Germline-derived CDR1 and CDR2 are MNHNS and SASEGT. The CDR3 protein is CASGVAESSYEQYF. Here the CDR3 DNA reads TGTGCCAGCGGGGTAGCGGAATCCTCCTACGAGCAGTACTTC.

This clonotype was detected only a few times. This chain uses TRBV10-3 with TRBJ2-7, with TRBD1 identical over 11 bases. In germline, CDR1 is ENHRY, CDR2 SYGVKD. This CDR3 contains 13 residues. V lost 8 bases, J lost 7 bases, and 7 bases stayed unmatched. This CDR3 reads CAIPGQGAGEQYF. CDR3 bases: TGTGCCATCCCAGGACAGGGGGCAGGAGAGCAGTACTTC.

This sequence joins TRBV28 and TRBJ1-1; TRBD1 agrees at 8 bases. The CDR3 runs 14 residues. Trimming removed 6 bases from V and 5 bases from J; junction bases left unmatched: 8. Germline V gives CDR1 MDHEN, CDR2 SYDVKM. CDR3 protein: CASRRQGLWTEAFF. DNA for the CDR3: TGTGCCAGCAGACGACAGGGGTTGTGGACTGAAGCTTTCTTT.

The sample holds a few counts of this clonotype. The V call is TRBV11-2, the J call TRBJ2-7; D unclear. Deletions cut 5 bases from V and 0 bases from J, with 14 bases between. The CDR3 is 15 residues long. CDR1 SGHAT and CDR2 FQNNGV come from the germline V gene. The CDR3 nucleotides read TGTGCCAGCAGCCTATCTTATGTGGGCTCCTACGAGCAGTACTTC. Protein product: CASSLSYVGSYEQYF.

This clonotype has more than one count but fewer than ten. This chain links TRBV6-5 with TRBJ1-1; D gene ambiguous. The CDR3 is made up of 14 amino acids. The V gene's germline CDR1 is MNHEY and CDR2 SVGAGI. Deletions cut 0 bases from V and 4 bases from J, with 9 bases between. The CDR3 DNA reads TGTGCCAGCAGTTACTCGAGGGATATCACTGAAGCTTTCTTT. This translates into CASSYSRDITEAFF.

This clonotype was observed a handful of times. The chain employs TRBV2 and TRBJ1-1, with a tentative D call TRBD1 (5 bases). Germline V gene sequence: CDR1 SNHLY, CDR2 FYNNEI. This CDR3 region has 15 residues. With 8 bases removed from V and 1 base from J, the gap between germline ends came to 17 bases. The CDR3 nucleotides read TGTGCCAGCGGTCGCGGACACCTCCAGAACACTGAAGCTTTCTTT. Protein sequence: CASGRGHLQNTEAFF.

Turning to this clonotype: Germline and junction disagree at one end, which may indicate a read error. The chain employs TRBV12-3 or TRBV12-4 and TRBJ2-3; D perhaps matches TRBD2 (6 bases). There are 15 residues in the CDR3. The CDR3 spells CASSGDLMSADAQYF. The DNA of the CDR3 is TGTGCCAGCAGTGGGGACTTAATGAGCGCAGATGCGCAGTATTTT.

A few counts support this clonotype. The V gene is TRBV12-3 or TRBV12-4, the J gene TRBJ1-5; TRBD1 might be the D (5 bases). Between the trimmed V and J ends, which lost 3 bases and 5 bases, there was a span of 17 bases. There are 16 residues in the CDR3. CDR3 sequence: CASSLRARAGDQPQHF. The CDR3 DNA sequence: TGTGCCAGCAGTTTGAGGGCCAGGGCCGGGGATCAGCCCCAGCATTTT.

The chain couples TRBV20-1 to TRBJ1-5; perhaps TRBD1 as D (6 bases). V lost 6 bases, J lost 6 bases, and 15 bases lay in between. CDR1 and CDR2 (germline): DFQATT, SNEGSKA (reference sequence). The CDR3 is 13 residues long. CDR3 bases: TGCAGTGCCCTCAGGGGTCTTGGTCAGCCCCAGCATTTT. It codes for CSALRGLGQPQHF.

CDR3 loop: CASSFWGRSNEQFF. DNA for the CDR3: TGTGCCAGCAGCTTTTGGGGGCGAAGCAATGAGCAGTTCTTC. The chain is built from TRBV7-9 and TRBJ2-1; the D gene is possibly TRBD1 (6 bases). There are 14 residues in the CDR3. V was trimmed by 3 bases and J by 6 bases, leaving 12 bases between them. CDR1 is SEHNR, CDR2 FQNEAQ, per germline (reference sequence).

The rearrangement links TRBV7-9 to TRBJ1-3; D not certain. Germline assignment: CDR1 SEHNR and CDR2 FQNEAQ (reference sequence). V dropped 4 bases and J dropped 4 bases, with 8 bases sitting between them. The CDR3 extends over 13 amino acids. The CDR3 is CASSSDLGNTIYF. Here the CDR3 DNA reads TGTGCCAGCAGCTCGGACCTCGGAAACACCATATATTTT.

This clonotype was picked up a small number of times. The chain couples TRBV6-6 to TRBJ1-5; D is undetermined. V was clipped by 6 bases and J by 5 bases, with 17 bases between them. Germline CDR1 is MNHNY and CDR2 is SVGAGI (reference sequence). CDR3 length equals 15 residues. CDR3 loop: CASSRPGSTYQPQHF. Here the CDR3 DNA reads TGTGCCAGCAGCCGACCTGGGTCAACTTATCAGCCCCAGCATTTT.

The J gene is TRBJ2-1, the V gene TRBV29-1, with no clear D. CDR3 length equals 13 residues. V was pared by 2 bases and J by 3 bases, with 8 bases between. Germline CDR1 is SQVTM and CDR2 is ANQGSEA. The CDR3: CSVEQNIYNEQFF. The CDR3 DNA is TGCAGCGTTGAACAGAACATCTACAATGAGCAGTTCTTC.